This T cell receptor beta chain is from a study of T-cell memory formation after mild COVID-19. Turning to the study itself: Among the donors, TCR clusters were largely specific to each donor. Findings and caveats of the study: Some clones that responded turned up in pre-infection memory, which suggests that cross-reactive memory joined in. Whereas later expanders leaned CD4+, clones contracting day 15 to 85 showed a balanced CD4/CD8 makeup. In second-wave clones peaking day 37, SARS-CoV-2 specificity remained unconfirmed.

This clonotype has just a few counts. Antigen specificity is unknown. In TCRdb, the 5' RACE reads were re-called with MiXCR into one record per CDR3 protein. The sample consists of a few hundred thousand distinct CDR3 sequences, around 15% of them appearing once. V was shortened by 3 bases and J by 5 bases, with 8 bases between the two germline ends. Germline CDR1 reads KGHSH; CDR2 reads LQKENI. This CDR3 spans 13 amino acids. This sequence was found in a man aged 18 to 30 who had mild COVID-19 (a few samples of this study predate the infection). Cell type and time point are not known. Material for sequencing was PBMCs or a T cell subset sorted from them (not recorded which). The chain recombines TRBV18 with TRBJ1-5; D unresolved. The CDR3 DNA reads as TGTGCCAGCTCACCCCACAGTGATCAGCCCCAGCATTTT. This translates into CASSPHSDQPQHF.